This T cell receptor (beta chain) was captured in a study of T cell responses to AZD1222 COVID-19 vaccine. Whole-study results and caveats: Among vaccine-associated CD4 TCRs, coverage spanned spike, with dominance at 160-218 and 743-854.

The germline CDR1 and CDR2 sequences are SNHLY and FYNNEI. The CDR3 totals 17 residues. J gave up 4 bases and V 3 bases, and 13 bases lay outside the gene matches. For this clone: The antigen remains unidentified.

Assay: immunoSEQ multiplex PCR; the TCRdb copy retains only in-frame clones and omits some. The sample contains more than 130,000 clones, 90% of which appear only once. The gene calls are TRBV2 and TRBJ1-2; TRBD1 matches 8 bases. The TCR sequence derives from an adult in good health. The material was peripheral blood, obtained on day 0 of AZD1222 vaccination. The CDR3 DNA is TGTGCCAGCAGTGAGGACAGGGCCCTCGGGACTCCCTATGGCTACACCTTC. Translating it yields CASSEDRALGTPYGYTF. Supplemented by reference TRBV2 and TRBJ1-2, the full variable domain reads EPEVTQTPSHQVTQMGQEVILRCVPISNHLYFYWYRQILGQKVEFLVSFYNNEISEKSEIFDDQFSVERPDGSNFTLKIRSTKLEDSAMYFCASSEDRALGTPYGYTFGSGTRLTVV.